This T cell receptor beta chain was captured by sequencing in a study of cytomegalovirus exposure and HLA in healthy donors (dated by TCRdb to 2016 to 2017). Study-wide context: An earlier analysis of 550 to 700 of the donors reported roughly 300 Gb of sequence data and around 110 million unique TCR beta sequences from around 200 million T cells. An early release covering roughly 600 HLA-typed donors comprised approximately 290 gigabases of sequencing data and approximately 85 million unique TCR sequences. Of the 300 to 450 genotyped donors, 70% to 90% were placed in the genetic ancestry cluster associated with self-reported Caucasian donors. The study was designed to test whether signatures of past pathogen exposure could be identified by cataloging public T cell receptors. The study used immunosequencing to profile the T cell repertoires of 666 subjects and linked those repertoires to cytomegalovirus serostatus. In addition to the first cohort of around 670 subjects, a separate validation cohort of 120 different subjects was used. To predict cytomegalovirus infection status, the study combined high-throughput TCR immunosequencing, statistical association of individual TCRs with disease status, and machine learning. A later analysis re-analyzed previously published TCR beta repertoires from approximately 700 donors and added high-resolution HLA genotyping to study TCR occurrence patterns. In the later analysis, no new phenotypic data were used to find candidate immune exposures; instead, reliance was placed on TCR beta sequences and their occurrence across donors. An earlier analysis of about 620 of the donors applied high-throughput TCR beta sequencing to assess whether each TCR beta V gene segment acted as functional or pseudogenic. Donor age, sex, ethnicity and CMV serostatus were compiled alongside the repertoire data. Genome-wide SNP genotypes for about 55% of the roughly 670 donors were used in a later genetic analysis, which treated that subset as a discovery cohort. Every discovery cohort repertoire had been produced on one sequencing platform. HLA typing covered class I and class II loci at four-digit resolution. Typing coverage differed by locus: A, B, C, DRB1 and DQB1 were typed in about 620-630 donors, DQA1 in approximately 520, DPA1 in nearly 610, and DPB1 in 450 to 490. Roughly five DR-DQ haplotypes were handled as single units for association and clustering, since linkage in the cohort was strong. On average, around 240,000 unique TCR beta nucleotide sequences were sequenced per donor among a few hundred genotyped donors of the cohort, with about 17% of those sequences being non-productive.

Details on this clone: What this receptor recognizes is not known. Nothing much larger sits one base from this clone, and base qualities are not available.

What the work shows at the level of the full study, not this receptor alone: Assigning TCR associations to individual alleles was difficult when HLA alleles, especially DR and DQ, strongly co-occurred. A later genetic analysis reported fewer N-insertions in productive TCRs among donors in an Asian-associated ancestry cluster than the approximately 670-donor mean. Correlated functional status among segregating V segments might be attributable to linkage disequilibrium, but an unknown experimental factor could not be ruled out. Specific HLA alleles were associated with more than 15,000 TCR beta sequences at a false discovery rate of 0.05 in a later analysis. Most TCR sequences were observed very rarely across donors, whereas some public TCRs were present in many individuals. In an earlier analysis of several hundred of the donors, most TCR beta V segments were observed in productive rearrangements about 90% or about 30% of the time, broadly matching IMGT annotations. A later genetic analysis associated a missense DCLRE1C variant with V-gene and J-gene trimming of TCR beta chains, and an independent cohort replicated the association. In this cohort, only TCR beta chains were sequenced, and detectable features were limited by the absence of alpha or paired-chain data. Most CMV-associated TCR beta chains appeared to be HLA-restricted in a later analysis, and the HLA associations seemed to be driven largely by CMV exposure. Roughly uniform sequencing depth across donors was assumed in presence/absence analyses, although this assumption may not hold. CMV serostatus was the only immune exposure information available for the cohort. Because HLA typing was missing for some donors at each locus, association tests included only the typed subset. A later analysis found that TCR association rates varied across HLA loci, with DRB1 alleles showing the most associated TCRs and HLA-C alleles the fewest. The classifier was reported to diagnose cytomegalovirus status with high specificity and sensitivity in both the original and validation cohorts. A further reported finding was that TCR beta sequences accurately predicted the HLA-A and HLA-B alleles for most subjects in the first cohort. The sequencing pipeline was judged likely to have produced a cluster of highly shared sequence variants as a technical artifact. A few of the identified cytomegalovirus-associated TCR beta chains were confirmed in vitro to be specific for cytomegalovirus antigens. The earlier analysis of approximately 540 of the donors excluded some 16 rarely observed V segments, including chromosome 9 orphons, because counts were too low. Compared with equally common non-associated chains, HLA-associated TCR beta chains in a later analysis were more clonally expanded and had lower generation probabilities. In a later analysis, several top co-occurrence clusters were reported to appear linked to parvovirus B19, influenza, CMV and Epstein-Barr virus. In the study, 150 to 200 TCR beta chains were listed as associated with cytomegalovirus. According to the authors, the approach could potentially be generalized to other disease states and immunological phenotypes.

The cohort comprised approximately 700 healthy bone marrow donors. All cohort members were sampled while nominally healthy, although unrecorded immune exposures were likely present. The donor tested CMV seropositive and was one of the 289 seropositive cohort members. A peripheral blood sample was provided by each donor, and peripheral blood mononuclear cells were used for TCR beta sequencing. The Qiagen DNeasy Blood Extraction Kit was used to extract genomic DNA from the blood cell samples. Libraries were constructed by the immunoSEQ multiplex PCR assay. For the multiplex PCR, a mixture combining 60 forward primers for TCR Vbeta segments and 13 reverse primers for TCR Jbeta segments was used. The CDR3 region of rearranged TCR beta genes was amplified from genomic DNA with a multiplex PCR assay. The Illumina HiSeq System was used to sequence the amplified TCR beta libraries as 87-base-pair reads. In the original analysis: A later analysis counted 75 million to 100 million unique TCR beta chains across the 666 repertoires, and 10 million to 11 million of these chains were shared by at least two donors. Raw reads were error-corrected and collapsed into unique sequences by a nearest-neighbor algorithm in which closely related sequences were merged to remove PCR and sequencing errors. To assign V, D and J gene segments, CDR3 sequences were aligned to IMGT reference sequences. For a sequence to be retained, at least a six-nucleotide match to both a V gene segment and a J gene segment was required. Rearrangements were classified as productive when the CDR3 lacked stop codons and remained in frame with V and J, and all other rearrangements were classified as non-productive. Following IMGT convention, CDR3 was defined as the stretch from the second conserved V-encoded cysteine to the conserved J-encoded phenylalanine. The earlier analysis of fewer than 750 of the donors excluded sequences that lacked an unambiguous match to a single V gene segment. In an earlier analysis of roughly 600 of the donors, a V segment was called functional when productive rearrangements were above 56.7%, and segregating when the standard deviation between donors exceeded 5%. A statistical classification framework was developed to diagnose cytomegalovirus status using the catalog of TCR beta chain sequences. In a later analysis, TCR nucleotide sequences were compared against IMGT/GENE-DB human TR gene sequences so that V and J genes could be assigned. The TCRdist pipeline was used in a later analysis to assign CDR3 sequences and most-parsimonious VDJ recombination scenarios. In a later analysis, each TCR beta chain was defined by its CDR3 amino acid sequence together with its V-gene family, and reads lacking a unique V-gene family were excluded. As a way to deal with suspected cross-contamination and a sequencing artifact, a later analysis dropped over 550 nucleotide sequences that were highly shared and had low generation probability. In a later analysis, a clonal expansion index for each public chain was calculated from normalized within-repertoire ranks of inferred template counts. Generation probabilities in a later analysis came from a VDJ recombination model fitted to out-of-frame rearrangements, and those results were checked against IGoR. In a later analysis, TCR-TCR, TCR-HLA and TCR-CMV co-occurrence was scored with hypergeometric tests, and a repertoire-size bias correction was applied to TCR pairs. False discovery rates were estimated in a later analysis by permuting HLA or CMV assignments 20 times. In a later analysis, co-occurring TCRs were grouped using DBSCAN, with TCRdist sequence similarity added in when clustering inside HLA-allele-positive subsets. Repertoires with fewer than 30,000 or more than 120,000 public chains, plus five repertoires with anomalous nucleotide sharing, were excluded from co-occurrence clustering. The immuneACCESS repertoire file appears here via TCRdb, limited to in-frame rearrangements. These files lack a portion of the clones; in checked studies, under half of the deficit traces to unresolved V genes, and the cause of the others is not known. V and J calls and clone size are as listed in that table; D and trimming were resolved from the DNA. Recorded for this sample are about 120,000 clones; roughly 82% of them occurred a single time. Approximately 9.9% of the sample comes from the top ten.

The sample consisted of PBMCs. The source of this sequence is a man aged 35-49 years in good health and CMV-seropositive.

CDR3 reads: CASSIMSSGGDEQFF. The DNA reads as follows: TGTGCCAGTAGTATAATGTCTAGCGGGGGTGATGAGCAGTTCTTC. The chain is encoded by TRBV19 joined to TRBJ2-1, and 10 junctional nucleotides match TRBD2. Per the germline V gene (reference sequence), LNHDA is the CDR1 and SQIVND is the CDR2. The CDR3 holds 15 amino acids from the cysteine to the phenylalanine. Of all the DNA, just the CDR3 is kept, 45 bases in frame from base 1. Trimming accounts for 2 bases at V and 8 bases at J, while the number of junction bases matched to no gene is 6.